This T cell receptor (beta chain) was retrieved from a study of cytomegalovirus exposure and HLA in healthy donors. Some clones are missing from TCRdb's copy, which holds only in-frame ones; the method was immunoSEQ multiplex PCR. Of 240,000 or so clones listed, about 90% are singletons. V shed 7 bases and J 4 bases; nucleotides not matched to a gene: 13. The length of the CDR3 is 15 residues. The germline V gene encodes CDR1 MNHNS and CDR2 SASEGT. This clone was detected only once. Its cognate antigen is unknown. The study's findings and limits: Cytomegalovirus status was reportedly diagnosed by the classifier with high sensitivity and specificity. The authors listed 150 to 200 TCR beta chains as cytomegalovirus-associated. In vitro work confirmed that a few CMV-associated chains recognize CMV antigens.

J is TRBJ2-7 and V is TRBV6-1; the match to TRBD1 covers 7 bases. This sequence was found in a woman in her 30s in good health and CMV-seropositive. The sequencing input was PBMCs. This CDR3 is CASKGANLGLYEQYF. CDR3 sequence (DNA): TGTGCCAGCAAGGGGGCCAACTTGGGGCTATACGAGCAGTACTTC.